One and the same sample provided the 9 T cell receptor beta chains below, sequenced in a study of early T cells in non-severe SARS-CoV-2 infection. A single record per CDR3 protein comes from TCRdb applying MiXCR to the 5' RACE reads. The repertoire holds some 97,000 distinct CDR3 sequences, roughly 11% seen once, with approximately 4.5% in the top ten. The sequencing used whole blood, collected at baseline. These receptors originate from an adult who was a healthcare worker with PCR-confirmed SARS-CoV-2 infection or an uninfected control (not recorded which).

This clonotype was counted only a few times. V is TRBV6-1 and J is TRBJ2-7; no clear D gene. The germline V gene has CDR1 MNHNS and CDR2 SASEGT. The CDR3 has 16 residues. Trimming pared 1 base from V and 4 bases from J, leaving 17 bases between. The CDR3 bases are TGTGCCAGCAGTGAAGAGGGATACCCTATCCAATACGAGCAGTACTTC. Its translation: CASSEEGYPIQYEQYF.

The chain is built from TRBV20-1 and TRBJ2-7; TRBD1 is a possible D gene (5 bases). The CDR3 contains 13 residues. Germline-derived CDR1 and CDR2 are DFQATT and SNEGSKA (reference sequence). Trimming took 2 bases from V and 4 from J, leaving 12 bases between them. This CDR3 reads CSARPGISYEQYF. The CDR3 bases are TGCAGTGCTAGACCAGGGATTTCTTACGAGCAGTACTTC.

The V gene is TRBV20-1, the J gene TRBJ2-7; 12 nucleotides match TRBD2. Trimming cost V 5 bases and J 3 bases; bases outside gene matches: 5. The CDR3 runs 14 residues. Germline V gene lookup returns CDR1 DFQATT and CDR2 SNEGSKA (reference sequence). CDR3 amino acids: CSALRLAGDYEQYF. The CDR3, as DNA: TGCAGTGCTCTTCGACTAGCGGGAGACTACGAGCAGTACTTC.

A few counts support this clonotype. The rearrangement links TRBV7-9 to TRBJ1-5, with 9 bases that match TRBD1. Germline V gene sequence: CDR1 SEHNR, CDR2 FQNEAQ (reference sequence). The CDR3 has 15 residues. J was trimmed by 0 bases and V by 5 bases; bases with no gene match: 2. The DNA of the CDR3 is TGTGCCAGCAGCCAGACAGGGGGTAGCAATCAGCCCCAGCATTTT. This codes for CASSQTGGSNQPQHF. Based on the CDR3 plus reference TRBV7-9 and TRBJ1-5, the full variable domain is DTGVSQNPRHKITKRGQNVTFRCDPISEHNRLYWYRQTLGQGPEFLTYFQNEAQLEKSRLLSDRFSAERPKGSFSTLEIQRTEQGDSAMYLCASSQTGGSNQPQHFGDGTRLSIL.

This clonotype was seen repeatedly, ten times or more. This rearrangement joins TRBV20-1 to TRBJ2-7; TRBD2 aligns across 9 bases. CDR1 is DFQATT and CDR2 is SNEGSKA in the germline V gene (reference sequence). This CDR3 is 15 amino acids long. Germline trimming cut 3 bases from V and 5 bases from J; bases unmatched to any gene: 11. This CDR3 reads CSARYRHGGRDEQYF. In DNA, the CDR3 is TGCAGTGCTAGGTACCGTCATGGCGGGAGGGACGAGCAGTACTTC.

Many counts were recorded for this clonotype. The rearrangement links TRBV12-3 or TRBV12-4 to TRBJ2-7; D gene ambiguous. V was shortened by 2 bases and J by 9 bases, with 14 bases between the two germline ends. The CDR3 extends over 13 amino acids. This CDR3 reads CASSLSESGGQYF. The DNA of the CDR3 is TGTGCCAGCAGTTTAAGTGAGTCGGGCGGGCAGTACTTC.

The chain couples TRBV12-3 or TRBV12-4 to TRBJ1-3; no clear D. The CDR3 extends over 16 amino acids. V was clipped by 3 bases and J by 2 bases, with 14 bases between them. Here the CDR3 reads CASSLEGYAAGNTIYF. The CDR3 DNA sequence: TGTGCCAGCAGTTTGGAAGGGTATGCCGCTGGAAACACCATATATTTT.

This clonotype was counted at least ten times. The chain recombines TRBV7-9 with TRBJ1-4, with D possibly TRBD1 on 5 matching bases. Germline V lookup: CDR1 SEHNR, CDR2 FQNEAQ (reference sequence). V was shortened by 5 bases and J by 3 bases, with 19 bases between the two germline ends. CDR3 length: 17 amino acids. CDR3: CASSPPTQGASNEKLFF. The CDR3 DNA is TGTGCCAGCAGCCCCCCTACGCAGGGTGCATCTAATGAAAAACTGTTTTTT.

This clonotype was observed at least ten times. This sequence joins TRBV18 and TRBJ2-2, with TRBD1 as a possible D gene (6 bases). CDR1 is KGHSH, CDR2 LQKENI, per germline. V was trimmed by 2 bases and J by 4 bases, leaving 11 bases between them. The CDR3 spans 15 residues. The CDR3 spells CASSPFRGATGELFF. In DNA, the CDR3 is TGTGCCAGCTCACCATTCAGGGGAGCCACCGGGGAGCTGTTTTTT.